The next 20 T cell receptor beta chains were all read from a single sample in a study of cytomegalovirus exposure and HLA in healthy donors. Method: immunoSEQ multiplex PCR; TCRdb's copy keeps in-frame clones and lacks some. The sample carries approximately 72,000 clones, 94% recorded once. Sequencing was done on a sample of PBMCs. These receptors were collected from a young woman in good health and CMV-seronegative.

V gene TRBV5-5 combines with J gene TRBJ1-2, with TRBD1 as a possible D gene (5 bases). V gave up 4 bases and J gave up 6 bases, with 16 bases separating them. This CDR3 is built from 14 residues. Germline CDR1 reads SGHKS; CDR2 reads YYEKEE (reference sequence). CDR3 protein: CASSRRGGQDGYTF. CDR3 bases: TGTGCCAGCAGCCGTCGGGGGGGTCAGGATGGCTACACCTTC.

The count of this clone is one. The V call is TRBV6-1, the J call TRBJ2-1; tentative D call: TRBD2 (6 bases). Trimming left V 3 bases short and J 4 bases short, with 13 bases between. The CDR3 sequence is 15 residues long. From germline, CDR1 is MNHNS and CDR2 SASEGT. CDR3 sequence reads: CASSERGEGYNEQFF. As DNA, the CDR3 is TGTGCCAGCAGTGAGCGGGGCGAGGGGTACAATGAGCAGTTCTTC.

The chain uses TRBV28 and TRBJ2-4, with unresolved D. CDR3 length equals 18 residues. The V gene's germline CDR1 is MDHEN and CDR2 SYDVKM. Trimming left V 2 bases short and J 0 bases short, with 17 bases between. The CDR3 nucleotides are TGTGCCAGCAGTTTAGGGCAAGCCTTTACCCTAGCCAAAAACATTCAGTACTTC. Encoded protein: CASSLGQAFTLAKNIQYF.

The J gene is TRBJ2-5, the V gene TRBV7-3; D may be TRBD2 (6 bases). Germline loops: CDR1 SGHTA, CDR2 FQGTGA. This CDR3 has 15 residues. V dropped 1 base and J dropped 2 bases, with 11 bases sitting between them. CDR3 coding DNA: TGTGCCAGCAGCTTAAATGCGGCGGGACAAGAGACCCAGTACTTC. It translates to CASSLNAAGQETQYF.

This clone was detected once. The gene calls are TRBV9 and TRBJ1-6; D not resolved. V was cut by 4 bases and J by 9 bases, with 17 bases left in between. In germline, CDR1 is SGDLS, CDR2 YYNGEE. The CDR3 totals 15 residues. In DNA form, the CDR3 reads TGTGCCAGCAGCCCCCAGGAGGGCAGCATTTCACCCCTCCACTTT. Protein: CASSPQEGSISPLHF.

The chain couples TRBV18 to TRBJ2-2; TRBD1 is a possible D gene (5 bases). CDR3 length: 15 amino acids. CDR1 and CDR2 from the germline V gene are KGHSH and LQKENI. The V and J ends lost 2 bases and 2 bases respectively, with 9 bases between them. The CDR3 region is CASSPVRVNTGELFF. Written as DNA, the CDR3 is TGTGCCAGCTCACCAGTCAGGGTAAACACCGGGGAGCTGTTTTTT.

The V and J genes are TRBV19 and TRBJ2-2; no clear D gene. The V and J ends lost 1 base and 6 bases respectively, with 12 bases between them. CDR1 is LNHDA, CDR2 SQIVND, per germline (reference sequence). This CDR3 comprises 15 residues. CDR3 protein: CASSIGQVSAGELFF. CDR3 nucleotides: TGTGCCAGTAGTATAGGCCAGGTCTCTGCCGGGGAGCTGTTTTTT.

V and J are TRBV7-9 and TRBJ1-2, with D perhaps matching TRBD1 (6 bases). The V end was cut by 4 bases, the J end by 7 bases, with 16 bases between. CDR3 length: 14 residues. Germline CDR1 reads SEHNR; CDR2 reads FQNEAQ (reference sequence). The CDR3 coding sequence is TGTGCCAGCAGCTCGACAGGAATTGGAGGTGGCTACACCTTC. Its translation is CASSSTGIGGGYTF.

The chain recombines TRBV6-5 with TRBJ1-4; TRBD1 matches at 9 bases. Germline trimming cut 6 bases from V and 8 bases from J; bases unmatched to any gene: 7. The CDR3 runs to 14 residues. CDR1 MNHEY and CDR2 SVGAGI come from the germline V gene. CDR3 sequence (DNA): TGTGCCAGCAGAGGACAGGGGATAAACGAAAAACTGTTTTTT. The encoded protein is CASRGQGINEKLFF.

This chain joins TRBV9 and TRBJ1-3, with 7 positions matching TRBD1. With V trimmed by 3 bases and J by 0 bases, 9 bases remained unmatched. The length of the CDR3 is 17 residues. Germline V gives CDR1 SGDLS, CDR2 YYNGEE. DNA of the CDR3: TGTGCCAGCAGCGGACAGGGTCCCCTTACCTCTGGAAACACCATATATTTT. It specifies CASSGQGPLTSGNTIYF.

The chain combines TRBV14 with TRBJ2-3, with 8 nucleotides matching TRBD1. V shed 4 bases, J shed 5 bases, and the junction held 8 bases outside the gene matches. The CDR3 runs 15 residues. From germline, CDR1 is SGHDN and CDR2 FVKESK. The CDR3 sequence is CASSRIQGVGDTQYF. In DNA form, the CDR3 reads TGTGCCAGCAGCCGGATACAGGGGGTTGGAGATACGCAGTATTTT.

The chain employs TRBV7-8 and TRBJ2-3; D is perhaps TRBD1 (6 bases). CDR1 and CDR2 (germline): SGHVS, FQNEAQ. The CDR3 runs 14 residues. The V end lost 1 base, the J end lost 6 bases, and 11 bases lay between the germline ends. CDR3 in DNA: TGTGCCAGCAGCTTAGTGGTTCAGGGGGATACGCAGTATTTT. This translates into CASSLVVQGDTQYF.

V and J are TRBV7-9 and TRBJ2-7, with 7 bases that match TRBD1. The length of the CDR3 is 14 residues. V dropped 1 base and J dropped 2; count of bases not matched to a gene: 2. Germline V CDR1 and CDR2: SEHNR, FQNEAQ (reference sequence). In DNA, the CDR3 is TGTGCCAGCAGCTTAGTACAGGGGACCTACGAGCAGTACTTC. Translation gives CASSLVQGTYEQYF.

The chain uses TRBV7-2 and TRBJ1-3; D perhaps matches TRBD1 (6 bases). V lost 3 bases, J lost 1 base, and 10 bases lay in between. Germline V gene sequence: CDR1 SGHTA, CDR2 FQGNSA. The CDR3 is 15 residues long. In DNA, the CDR3 is TGTGCCAGCAGCTTCCAACAGGGTTCTGGAAACACCATATATTTT. Translation gives CASSFQQGSGNTIYF.

The CDR3 bases are TGTGCCAGCAGTTTACGACAAGGCGGCTACACCTTC. It is translated as CASSLRQGGYTF. The rearrangement joins TRBV28 to TRBJ1-2; D ambiguous. Trimming took 2 bases from V and 8 from J, leaving 9 bases between them. Germline loops: CDR1 MDHEN, CDR2 SYDVKM. This CDR3 comprises 12 residues.

The rearrangement joins TRBV7-2 to TRBJ2-3; D may be TRBD2 (7 bases). Germline V gene data show CDR1 as SGHTA and CDR2 as FQGNSA. The CDR3 is 16 residues long. V lost 1 base, J lost 6 bases, and 17 bases lay in between. The CDR3 loop is CASSLGFGGLADTQYF. Written as DNA, the CDR3 is TGTGCCAGCAGCTTAGGGTTCGGGGGGCTCGCGGATACGCAGTATTTT.

The chain has TRBV2 and TRBJ2-1, with 9 bases fitting TRBD1. Unmatched junction bases numbered 13, after V lost 6 bases and J lost 4 bases. Germline V CDR1 and CDR2: SNHLY, FYNNEI. The CDR3 covers 17 residues. The CDR3 loop is CASRARMGQGEYNEQFF. CDR3 in DNA: TGTGCCAGCAGGGCAAGAATGGGACAGGGCGAGTACAATGAGCAGTTCTTC. The full variable domain, with the rest looked up from reference TRBV2 and TRBJ2-1, is EPEVTQTPSHQVTQMGQEVILRCVPISNHLYFYWYRQILGQKVEFLVSFYNNEISEKSEIFDDQFSVERPDGSNFTLKIRSTKLEDSAMYFCASRARMGQGEYNEQFFGPGTRLTVL.

This sequence joins TRBV2 and TRBJ2-7; no clear D gene. This CDR3 is built from 13 residues. Trimming removed 8 bases at V and 1 base at J, with 12 bases between. The V gene's germline CDR1 is SNHLY and CDR2 FYNNEI. CDR3 nucleotide sequence: TGTGCCAGCCTCGGTAGAGTTTCCTACGAGCAGTACTTC. It translates to CASLGRVSYEQYF.

The chain has TRBV7-9 and TRBJ1-2; 7 bases map to TRBD1. This CDR3 region has 13 residues. The junction had 4 bases not matched to a gene; V was cut back by 2 bases and J by 7 bases. Germline V lookup: CDR1 SEHNR, CDR2 FQNEAQ (reference sequence). Written as DNA, the CDR3 is TGTGCCAGCAGCTTACCGACAGGGTCTGGCTACACCTTC. Amino acid sequence: CASSLPTGSGYTF.

V and J are TRBV6-5 and TRBJ1-1; 8 nucleotides align to TRBD1. J was trimmed by 1 base and V by 5 bases; bases with no gene match: 6. Germline CDR1 MNHEY, CDR2 SVGAGI. The CDR3 length is 15 residues. CDR3 sequence: CASSPQGVANTEAFF. DNA for the CDR3: TGTGCCAGCAGTCCACAGGGGGTTGCGAACACTGAAGCTTTCTTT.